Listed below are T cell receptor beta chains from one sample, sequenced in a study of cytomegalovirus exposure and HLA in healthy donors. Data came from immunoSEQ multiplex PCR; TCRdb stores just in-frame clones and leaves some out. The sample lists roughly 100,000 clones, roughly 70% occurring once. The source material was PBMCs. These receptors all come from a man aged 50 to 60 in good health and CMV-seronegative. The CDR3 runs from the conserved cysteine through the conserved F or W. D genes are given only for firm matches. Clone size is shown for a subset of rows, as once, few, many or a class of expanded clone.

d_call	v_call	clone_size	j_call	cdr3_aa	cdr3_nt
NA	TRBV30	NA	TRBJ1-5	CAWSAGGRGLRSEPQHF	TGTGCCTGGAGTGCGGGGGGGAGAGGGCTTAGGTCCGAACCCCAGCATTTT
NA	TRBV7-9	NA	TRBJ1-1	CSSSDFTGNTEAFF	TGTTCCAGCAGTGATTTTACAGGGAACACTGAAGCTTTCTTT
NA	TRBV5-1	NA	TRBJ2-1	CASSSSQDYNEQFF	TGCGCCAGCAGCTCCTCCCAGGACTACAATGAGCAGTTCTTC
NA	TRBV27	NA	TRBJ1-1	CASSLSVGGNTEAFF	TGTGCCAGCAGTTTATCTGTCGGGGGGAACACTGAAGCTTTCTTT
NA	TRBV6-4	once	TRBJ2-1	CASSDSVWDSRQAQFF	TGTGCCAGCAGTGACTCGGTTTGGGACTCCAGGCAAGCGCAGTTCTTC
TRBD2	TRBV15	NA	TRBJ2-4	CATSRGGSGNRGNQYF	TGTGCCACCAGCAGAGGTGGGAGCGGGAACCGGGGTAATCAGTACTTC
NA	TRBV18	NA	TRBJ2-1	CASSPEQGSYNEQFF	TGTGCCAGCTCACCAGAACAGGGTTCCTACAATGAGCAGTTCTTC
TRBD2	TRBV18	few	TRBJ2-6	CASSPRLAGTSGANVLTF	TGTGCCAGCTCACCTCGACTAGCGGGGACCTCTGGGGCCAACGTCCTGACTTTC
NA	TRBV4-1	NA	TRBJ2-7	CASSQDGEQYF	TGCGCCAGCAGCCAAGACGGGGAGCAGTACTTC
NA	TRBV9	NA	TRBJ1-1	CASSGGNGYNEAFF	TGTGCCAGCAGTGGAGGGAACGGGTATAATGAAGCTTTCTTT
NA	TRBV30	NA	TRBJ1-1	CAWSGEVEAFF	TGTGCCTGGAGTGGGGAGGTTGAAGCTTTCTTT
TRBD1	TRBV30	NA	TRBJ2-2	CAWSGTGKAGELFF	TGTGCCTGGAGTGGGACAGGGAAGGCCGGGGAGCTGTTTTTT
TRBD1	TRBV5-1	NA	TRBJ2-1	CASSLSTGTGGDEQFF	TGCGCCAGCAGCTTGTCAACCGGGACAGGTGGGGATGAGCAGTTCTTC
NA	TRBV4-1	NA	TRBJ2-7	CASSQGRDYEQYF	TGCGCCAGCAGCCAAGGACGGGACTACGAGCAGTACTTC
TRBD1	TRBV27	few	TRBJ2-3	CASRRDRGTDTQYF	TGTGCCAGCCGGCGGGACAGGGGCACAGATACGCAGTATTTT
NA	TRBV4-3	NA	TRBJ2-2	CASSREVGENTGELFF	TGCGCCAGCAGCCGGGAGGTGGGCGAGAACACCGGGGAGCTGTTTTTT
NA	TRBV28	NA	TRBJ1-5	CASRTGDQPQHF	TGTGCCAGCAGGACCGGGGATCAGCCCCAGCATTTT
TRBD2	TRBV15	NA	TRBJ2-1	CATSRSSGGGQWEQFF	TGTGCCACCAGCAGGTCTAGCGGGGGGGGGCAGTGGGAGCAGTTCTTC
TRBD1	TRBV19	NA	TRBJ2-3	CASSPTTGTGGGRTDTQYF	TGTGCCAGTAGTCCGACGACCGGGACAGGGGGCGGTAGGACAGATACGCAGTATTTT
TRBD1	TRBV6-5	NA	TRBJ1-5	CASRTGGGNQPQHF	TGTGCCAGCAGGACAGGGGGCGGCAATCAGCCCCAGCATTTT
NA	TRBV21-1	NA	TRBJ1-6	CASSTFSVLGGWDRNSPLHF	TGTGCCAGCAGCACCTTCTCCGTATTGGGGGGATGGGACAGGAATTCACCCCTCCACTTT
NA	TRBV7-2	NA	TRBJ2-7	CASNLPGPGYEQYF	TGTGCCAGCAACCTACCTGGCCCCGGGTACGAGCAGTACTTC
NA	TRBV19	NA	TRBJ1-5	CASSNTGGSNHF	TGTGCCAGTAGTAACACGGGAGGGAGTAATCATTTT
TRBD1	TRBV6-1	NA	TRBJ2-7	CASSKGWDSSYEQYF	TGTGCCAGCAGCAAAGGGTGGGACAGCTCCTACGAGCAGTACTTC
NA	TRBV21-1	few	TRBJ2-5	CASSHSKGDRGQETQYF	TGTGCCAGCAGCCACTCTAAGGGGGACAGGGGGCAAGAGACCCAGTACTTC
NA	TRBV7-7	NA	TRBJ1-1	CASSPLGGYPPTEAFF	TGTGCTAGCAGCCCCCTTGGGGGGTACCCACCGACTGAAGCTTTCTTT
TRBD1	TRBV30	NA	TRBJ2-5	CAWDGTGGEETQYF	TGTGCCTGGGATGGTACAGGGGGAGAGGAGACCCAGTACTTC
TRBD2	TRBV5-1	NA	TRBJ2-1	CASSGRLAGVIDEQFF	TGCGCCAGCAGCGGTCGACTAGCGGGAGTTATAGATGAGCAGTTCTTC
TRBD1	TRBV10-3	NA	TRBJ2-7	CAISESTGAREQYF	TGTGCCATCAGTGAGTCCACAGGGGCCCGCGAGCAGTACTTC
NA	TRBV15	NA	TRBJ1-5	CATSRGGPVNQPQHF	TGTGCCACCAGCAGAGGGGGGCCAGTTAATCAGCCCCAGCATTTT
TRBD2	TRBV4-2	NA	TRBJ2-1	CASSQVAGGLNEQFF	TGTGCCAGCAGCCAAGTAGCGGGAGGGTTGAATGAGCAGTTCTTC
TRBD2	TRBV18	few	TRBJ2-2	CASYQAGVNTGELFF	TGTGCCAGCTACCAAGCGGGGGTGAACACCGGGGAGCTGTTTTTT
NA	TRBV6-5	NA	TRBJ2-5	CASSYLADKVKHF	TGTGCCAGCAGTTACTTAGCGGACAAAGTCAAGCACTTC
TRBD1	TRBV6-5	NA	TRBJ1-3	CASSSRTGVLGNTIYF	TGTGCCAGCAGTTCTAGGACAGGGGTTTTGGGAAACACCATATATTTT
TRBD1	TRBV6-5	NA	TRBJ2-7	CASSSGGATSYEQYF	TGTGCCAGCAGTTCAGGGGGCGCGACTTCCTACGAGCAGTACTTC
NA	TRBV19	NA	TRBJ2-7	CASSMRQGMNEQYF	TGTGCCAGTAGTATGAGGCAGGGTATGAACGAGCAGTACTTC
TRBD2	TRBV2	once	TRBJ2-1	CATARTSGVGEQFF	TGTGCCACCGCTAGGACTAGCGGGGTCGGTGAGCAGTTCTTC
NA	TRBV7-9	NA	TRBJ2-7	CASSFSDEQYF	TGTGCCAGCAGCTTTTCGGACGAGCAGTACTTC
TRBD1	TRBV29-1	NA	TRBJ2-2	CSTSGTGATGELFF	TGCAGCACATCCGGGACAGGGGCCACCGGGGAGCTGTTTTTT
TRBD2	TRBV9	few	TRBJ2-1	CASSPSGGVYNEQFF	TGTGCCAGCAGCCCGAGCGGGGGGGTGTACAATGAGCAGTTCTTC